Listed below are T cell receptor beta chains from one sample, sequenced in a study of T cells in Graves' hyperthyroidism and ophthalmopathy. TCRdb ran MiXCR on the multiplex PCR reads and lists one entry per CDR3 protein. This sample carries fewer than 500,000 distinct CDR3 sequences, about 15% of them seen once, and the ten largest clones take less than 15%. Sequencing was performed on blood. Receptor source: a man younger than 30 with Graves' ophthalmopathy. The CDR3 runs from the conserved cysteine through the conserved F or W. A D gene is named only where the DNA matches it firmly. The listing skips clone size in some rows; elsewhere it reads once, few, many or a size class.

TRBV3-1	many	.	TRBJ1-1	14	CASTTGLPNTEAFF	TGTGCCAGCACCACAGGTCTCCCGAACACTGAAGCTTTCTTT
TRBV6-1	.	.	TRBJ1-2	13	CAITRERAYGYTF	TGTGCCATCACAAGGGAAAGGGCGTATGGCTACACCTTC
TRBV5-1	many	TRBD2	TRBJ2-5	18	CASSLAPGLAGVQETQYF	TGCGCCAGCAGCTTGGCCCCCGGACTAGCGGGGGTTCAAGAGACCCAGTACTTC
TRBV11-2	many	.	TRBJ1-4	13	CASLGPTNEKLFF	TGTGCCAGTCTCGGACCAACTAATGAAAAACTGTTTTTT
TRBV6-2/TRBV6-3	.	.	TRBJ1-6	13	CASRVGPNSPLHF	TGTGCCAGCAGAGTCGGGCCCAATTCACCCCTCCACTTT
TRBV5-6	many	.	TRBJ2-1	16	CASSLVATSSYNEQFF	TGTGCCAGCAGCTTGGTAGCAACGAGCTCCTACAATGAGCAGTTCTTC
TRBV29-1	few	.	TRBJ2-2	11	CSVGWTGELFF	TGCAGCGTGGGGTGGACCGGGGAGCTGTTTTTT
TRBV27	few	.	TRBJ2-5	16	CASSFPGRPNVGDQYF	TGTGCCAGCAGTTTCCCGGGACGGCCCAACGTAGGGGACCAGTACTTC
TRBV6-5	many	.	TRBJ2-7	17	CASSYSEGGVDSYEQYF	TGTGCCAGCAGTTACTCAGAGGGCGGGGTAGACTCCTACGAGCAGTACTTC
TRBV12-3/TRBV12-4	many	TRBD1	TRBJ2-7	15	CASSSAGTGSDEQYF	TGTGCCAGCAGTTCCGCCGGGACAGGGTCTGACGAGCAGTACTTC
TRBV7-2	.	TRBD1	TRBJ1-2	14	CASSPNGQGTGYTF	TGTGCCAGCAGCCCTAATGGACAGGGGACTGGCTACACCTTC
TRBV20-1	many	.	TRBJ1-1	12	CSASKDSLMAFF	TGCAGTGCTAGTAAGGACAGCCTAATGGCTTTCTTT
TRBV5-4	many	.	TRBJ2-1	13	CANSRGIYNEQFF	TGTGCCAACTCCCGCGGGATTTACAATGAGCAGTTCTTC
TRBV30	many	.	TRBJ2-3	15	CAWSRAPTSTDTQYF	TGTGCCTGGAGTCGCGCCCCAACCAGCACAGATACGCAGTATTTT
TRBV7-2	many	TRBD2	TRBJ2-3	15	CASSLAGLGSDTQYF	TGTGCCAGCAGCTTAGCTGGACTAGGATCAGATACGCAGTATTTT
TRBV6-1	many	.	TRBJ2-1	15	CASRRAGSSYNEQFF	TGTGCCAGCCGAAGGGCGGGGAGCTCCTACAATGAGCAGTTCTTC
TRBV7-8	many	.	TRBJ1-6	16	CASSLVGGTGNSPLHF	TGTGCCAGCAGCTTAGTCGGGGGGACGGGGAATTCACCCCTCCACTTT
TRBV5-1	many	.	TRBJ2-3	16	CASSAIKGTGTDTQYF	TGCGCCAGCAGCGCGATCAAGGGAACCGGCACAGATACGCAGTATTTT
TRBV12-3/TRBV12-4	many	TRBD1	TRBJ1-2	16	CASSLMPGQGANGYTF	TGTGCCAGCAGTTTGATGCCGGGACAGGGGGCGAATGGCTACACCTTC
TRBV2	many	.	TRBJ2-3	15	CASSYALGHTDTQYF	TGTGCCAGCAGTTATGCCCTAGGCCACACAGATACGCAGTATTTT
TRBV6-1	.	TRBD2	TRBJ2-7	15	CASSELAGGSDEQYF	TGTGCCAGCAGCGAACTAGCGGGAGGCTCCGACGAGCAGTACTTC
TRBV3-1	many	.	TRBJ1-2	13	CASSSRQLYRYTF	TGTGCCAGCAGCTCCCGACAGCTCTACCGCTACACCTTC
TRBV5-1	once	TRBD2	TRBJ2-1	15	CASSLGGSLYNEQFF	TGCGCCAGCAGCTTGGGCGGGAGTCTTTACAATGAGCAGTTCTTC